Sequencing of this TCR beta chain was carried out in a study of T-cell reconstitution after alpha-beta-depleted transplantation in children. Study-level results: High day-60 TCRbeta diversity in some patients came from surviving recipient T cells and thymic progenitors. Once a year had passed after transplant, T-cell counts and diversity came mostly from newly produced T cells.

The CDR3 spans 11 residues. Trimming took off 3 bases at V and 10 bases at J, with 8 bases between the two ends. CDR1 is SEHNR and CDR2 is FQNEAQ in the germline V gene (reference sequence). Unique molecular identifiers were used in preparing the TCRbeta library. TCRdb re-called the PCR reads through MiXCR, storing one row per CDR3 protein. The data hold around 490,000 distinct CDR3 sequences, with 10% to 12% observed a single time. Of note for this clonotype: Its antigen is unidentified.

The starting material was PBMCs, mostly from graft donor cells, obtained 180 days after TCRalphabeta/CD19-depleted stem cell transplant. The V gene is TRBV7-9, the J gene TRBJ2-3; D unclear. The clonotype originates from a female patient aged 2-10 years who had a stem cell transplant for aplastic anemia, so the T cells may come from the graft donor. The CDR3, as DNA: TGTGCCAGCAGCTTTGATAACGCGCAGTATTTT. This encodes CASSFDNAQYF.